The clone carrying this T cell receptor beta chain was detected many times. The data are from a study of T cells in Graves' hyperthyroidism and ophthalmopathy. V was trimmed by 1 base and J by 4 bases, leaving 8 bases between them. This CDR3 contains 14 residues. Per germline, CDR1 SGHNT and CDR2 YENEEA. Amplification yielded TCR beta CDR3 regions, with RNA transcripts as the source. An initial round of RT-PCR targeting the TCR CDR3 relied on the HTBI primer set. TCRdb recomputed calls from the multiplex PCR reads with MiXCR, one row per CDR3 protein. The profile shows around 600,000 distinct CDR3 sequences, about a sixth of them singletons.

J is TRBJ1-3 and V is TRBV11-3; no firm D call. Input material: blood. The clonotype originates from a woman aged 30 to 39 with Graves' hyperthyroidism. The chain's CDR3 is CASSLAGGGNTIYF. The CDR3 nucleotides are TGTGCCAGCAGCTTAGCAGGAGGGGGAAACACCATATATTTT.